The rows below give T cell receptor beta chains drawn from one sample of a study of blood T cell repertoires in COVID-19. Produced via immunoSEQ multiplex PCR; TCRdb's table is partial and in-frame only. The top ten clones hold roughly 0.83% of a sample with some 110,000 clones, 65% to 85% of them seen once. Sequenced sample: peripheral blood. The receptors originated from a woman in her 70s with acute or convalescent COVID-19. CDR3s include the opening cysteine and the closing phenylalanine or tryptophan. A D gene is named only where the DNA matches it firmly. Rows may omit the clone size; those that give it use once, few, many or a size class.

clone size | J gene | D gene | V gene | CDR3 DNA | CDR3 protein
NA | TRBJ1-1 | TRBD1 | TRBV18 | TGTGCCAGCTCACCATTCCCGGACAGGGTGGGAACTGAAGCTTTCTTT | CASSPFPDRVGTEAFF
NA | TRBJ2-7 | NA | TRBV25-1 | TGTGCCAGCAGTGACTCTTACTACGAGCAGTACTTC | CASSDSYYEQYF
NA | TRBJ1-3 | NA | TRBV6-1 | TGTGCCAGCAGTGAAAGTCGGGGAAACACCATATATTTT | CASSESRGNTIYF
NA | TRBJ2-1 | TRBD2 | TRBV5-4 | TGTGCCAGCAGCCCAGGGGGACTAGCGGGCTCCTACAATGAGCAGTTCTTC | CASSPGGLAGSYNEQFF
once | TRBJ1-4 | NA | TRBV5-1 | TGCGCCAGCAGCGAGGAGGGAGCCGCAACTAATGAAAAACTGTTTTTT | CASSEEGAATNEKLFF
few | TRBJ1-1 | NA | TRBV6-4 | TGTGCCAGCAGTGAAGGGCGGGACACTGAAGCTTTCTTT | CASSEGRDTEAFF
NA | TRBJ2-7 | TRBD2 | TRBV29-1 | TGCAGCGTTGAACGAGGGCTAGCGGGAGAAAACGAGCAGTACTTC | CSVERGLAGENEQYF
NA | TRBJ2-3 | TRBD2 | TRBV30 | TGTGCCTGGAGTGTACGAGCGGGAGGTGGGGATACGCAGTATTTT | CAWSVRAGGGDTQYF
NA | TRBJ1-2 | NA | TRBV7-9 | TGTGCCAGCAGCTTAGCATCGGGGAACTATGGCTACACCTTC | CASSLASGNYGYTF
NA | TRBJ1-1 | NA | TRBV10-3 | TGTGCCATCAGTGACCCGGCCGGGATGAACACTGAAGCTTTCTTT | CAISDPAGMNTEAFF
NA | TRBJ2-5 | TRBD1 | TRBV25-1 | TGTGCCAGCAGTGAATCGGGACAGGCAGAGACCCAGTACTTC | CASSESGQAETQYF
NA | TRBJ2-3 | NA | TRBV9 | TGTGCCAGCAGCGCGAGCGGGAGCACAGATACGCAGTATTTT | CASSASGSTDTQYF
NA | TRBJ1-4 | TRBD1 | TRBV11-2 | TGTGCCAGCAGCGTACAGGGGTTGGGGAATGAAAAACTGTTTTTT | CASSVQGLGNEKLFF
NA | TRBJ2-7 | NA | TRBV28 | TGTGCCAGCAGTACCCCAGGAAGCTCCTACGAGCAGTACTTC | CASSTPGSSYEQYF
NA | TRBJ2-3 | TRBD1 | TRBV27 | TGTGCCAGCAGCTTGGGACAGGGGGCAGCAGATACGCAGTATTTT | CASSLGQGAADTQYF
few | TRBJ2-7 | TRBD1 | TRBV10-3 | TGTGCCATCAGTGAATCCCTGGGACAGCGTAAGGCCTACGAGCAGTACTTC | CAISESLGQRKAYEQYF
NA | TRBJ2-6 | NA | TRBV3-1/TRBV3-2 | TGTGCCAGCAGCCCCACTCCCCGGGGATCTGGGGCCAACGTCCTGACTTTC | CASSPTPRGSGANVLTF
NA | TRBJ2-1 | NA | TRBV3-1/TRBV3-2 | TGTGCCAGCAGCCCCCGGGCCGGGGGTAATGAGCAGTTCTTC | CASSPRAGGNEQFF
NA | TRBJ2-3 | TRBD1 | TRBV7-2 | TGTGCCAGCAGCTCTTCGACAGGGGGCTTGACAGATACGCAGTATTTT | CASSSSTGGLTDTQYF
NA | TRBJ2-7 | NA | TRBV6-2/TRBV6-3 | TGTGCCAGCAGTTACCCGAGCTCCTACGAGCAGTACTTC | CASSYPSSYEQYF
NA | TRBJ2-7 | NA | TRBV6-5 | TGTGCCAGCATTCTAGGACTTCCCTACGAGCAGTACTTC | CASILGLPYEQYF
once | TRBJ1-4 | NA | TRBV6-1 | TGTGCCAGCAGTGACACAGGCGGAACTAATGAAAAACTGTTTTTT | CASSDTGGTNEKLFF
NA | TRBJ1-1 | NA | TRBV19 | TGTGCCAGTAACCCCGGGGATAGCTTGAACACTGAAGCTTTCTTT | CASNPGDSLNTEAFF
NA | TRBJ2-3 | TRBD1 | TRBV27 | TGTGCCAGCAGTATAGGACAGGGAATCGGTGTAGATACGCAGTATTTT | CASSIGQGIGVDTQYF
NA | TRBJ2-7 | NA | TRBV19 | TGTGCCAGTAGTATAGTGGCGGGCGAGCAGTACTTC | CASSIVAGEQYF
once | TRBJ2-1 | TRBD1 | TRBV29-1 | TGCAGCGCGCAGGGACAGATCAATGAGCAGTTCTTC | CSAQGQINEQFF
few | TRBJ2-1 | NA | TRBV19 | TGTGCCAGTAGTATAGGGGGCAGTCGAAGCTCCTACAATGAGCAGTTCTTC | CASSIGGSRSSYNEQFF
NA | TRBJ2-7 | NA | TRBV11-3 | TGTGCCAGCAGCTTAGAGGGGGCTGGGTACGAGCAGTACTTC | CASSLEGAGYEQYF
NA | TRBJ2-1 | NA | TRBV9 | TGTGCCAGCAGCGCCCTACTACGGGACAATGAGCAGTTCTTC | CASSALLRDNEQFF
NA | TRBJ2-1 | TRBD1 | TRBV11-2 | TGTGCCAGCAGCTGGCAGGGGGCGGGCTACAATGAGCAGTTCTTC | CASSWQGAGYNEQFF
NA | TRBJ2-5 | NA | TRBV7-8 | TGTGCCAGCAGTCAAGGCGCAGGGTGGACCCAGTACTTC | CASSQGAGWTQYF
NA | TRBJ1-1 | NA | TRBV19 | TGTGCCAGTAGTATAGAGGACTACACTGAAGCTTTCTTT | CASSIEDYTEAFF
few | TRBJ2-2 | NA | TRBV27 | TGTGCCAGCAGTTTATCCTTTACAGGGACGGTGACCGGGGAGCTGTTTTTT | CASSLSFTGTVTGELFF
once | TRBJ2-7 | NA | TRBV2 | TGTGCCAGCAGCACTTTCTACGAGCAGTACTTC | CASSTFYEQYF
NA | TRBJ1-5 | NA | TRBV12-3/TRBV12-4 | TGTGCCAGCAGTTTAGCTGTGGGGGGATCCCAGCATTTT | CASSLAVGGSQHF
few | TRBJ2-5 | TRBD2 | TRBV5-4 | TGTGCCAGCAGCTCCAGGACTAGCGATACCCAGTACTTC | CASSSRTSDTQYF
NA | TRBJ2-1 | NA | TRBV24-1 | TGTGCCACCAGTGAAGCTTACAATGAGCAGTTCTTC | CATSEAYNEQFF
many | TRBJ2-2 | TRBD1 | TRBV5-1 | TGCGCCAGCAGCTTGGAAGGGACAGGCGGGGAGCTGTTTTTT | CASSLEGTGGELFF
NA | TRBJ1-5 | NA | TRBV19 | TGTGCCAGTAGTAGACAGTCTGGCAATCAGCCCCAGCATTTT | CASSRQSGNQPQHF
NA | TRBJ2-2 | NA | TRBV9 | TGTGCCAGCAGCTTTCGGGACTCCGGGGAGCTGTTTTTT | CASSFRDSGELFF
NA | TRBJ1-2 | TRBD1 | TRBV5-5 | TGTGCCAGCAGCTCCTTTACGGACAGGATCTATGGCTACACCTTC | CASSSFTDRIYGYTF
NA | TRBJ2-7 | TRBD1 | TRBV7-8 | TGTGCCAGCAGCTTAGCGGACAGGGATTACGAGCAGTACTTC | CASSLADRDYEQYF
NA | TRBJ2-1 | TRBD2 | TRBV5-1 | TGCGCCAGCAGCTTGGGGACTAGCGGGGGGCACACTGAGCAGTTCTTC | CASSLGTSGGHTEQFF
NA | TRBJ1-4 | NA | TRBV10-3 | TGTGCCATCAAGGCGGCAACTAATGAAAAACTGTTTTTT | CAIKAATNEKLFF
NA | TRBJ1-2 | TRBD1 | TRBV10-3 | TGTGCCATCAGGGGACAGATTTCTAACTATGGCTACACCTTC | CAIRGQISNYGYTF
NA | TRBJ2-3 | TRBD2 | TRBV11-2 | TGTGCCAGCAGCCGTGAGGGGACTACCCTCCGGACGCAGTATTTT | CASSREGTTLRTQYF
once | TRBJ1-4 | NA | TRBV5-5 | TGTGCCAGCAGCTTGGCGGGAACAGCGAACCGGACCCTTAATGAAAAACTGTTTTTT | CASSLAGTANRTLNEKLFF
NA | TRBJ2-7 | TRBD1 | TRBV29-1 | TGCAGCGTTGAAATTCTCGGGACAGGGACCTACGAGCAGTACTTC | CSVEILGTGTYEQYF
NA | TRBJ2-7 | TRBD2 | TRBV10-2 | TGCGCCAGCAGTGAGCCGACGGTAGCGGGTGACTCCTACGAGCAGTACTTC | CASSEPTVAGDSYEQYF
NA | TRBJ2-7 | NA | TRBV6-6 | TGTGCCAGCAGTTTCACAGGGTTGGGAGACTACGAGCAGTACTTC | CASSFTGLGDYEQYF